This TCR beta chain was recorded in a study of beta chain features in type 1 diabetes. Findings and limits, study-wide: Shorter TCRB CDR3s, moderately but significantly so, were found in Type 1 diabetes patients in all four CD4+ subsets. PCR might pick shorter templates more often, in the same way for patients and controls.

Researchers reported sorting CD4+ naive, central memory, regulatory and stem cell-like memory cells via CD45RO/CCR7/CD25/CD127/CD95/CD27. Every isolated RNA sample was fully reverse transcribed, so sequencing captured expressed TCRB transcripts. The assay was immunoSEQ multiplex PCR, and TCRdb's table has in-frame clones only and misses some. In the table there are some 290,000 clones, around 15% of which are singletons. Per the germline V gene, CDR1 is MDHEN and CDR2 is SYDVKM. The CDR3 is 15 amino acids. V was cut by 3 bases and J by 5 bases, with 16 bases left in between. In this sample, this clone turned up a few times. Its target is unknown.

The chain uses TRBV28 and TRBJ2-5, with D possibly being TRBD2 (6 bases). Specimen: naive CD4+ T cells from blood. This sequence originates from a man aged 25-45 years with type 1 diabetes. DNA of the CDR3: TGTGCCAGCAGTTTGATTCAGGGAGGCCGGGAGACCCAGTACTTC. Its translation: CASSLIQGGRETQYF. The full variable domain, rest sourced from reference TRBV28 and TRBJ2-5, is DVKVTQSSRYLVKRTGEKVFLECVQDMDHENMFWYRQDPGLGLRLIYFSYDVKMKEKGDIPEGYSVSREKKERFSLILESASTNQTSMYLCASSLIQGGRETQYFGPGTRLLVL.